These 31 T cell receptor beta chains originate from one sample sequenced in a study of T cells in Graves' hyperthyroidism and ophthalmopathy. Amplification yielded TCR beta CDR3 regions, with RNA transcripts as the source. The TCR CDR3 was amplified in a first-round RT-PCR using the HTBI primer set. TCRdb reprocessed the multiplex PCR reads with MiXCR, giving one entry per CDR3 protein. Of 660,000 or so distinct CDR3 sequences in the sample, 20% were seen once. The source material was blood. The receptors were sampled from a man aged 25 to 40 with Graves' ophthalmopathy.

Notes on this clonotype: The CDR3 does not end in the conserved phenylalanine or tryptophan, so this is likely a read error. Here the CDR3 DNA reads TGCAGCGTTGACGGGAGGGGGCGGGATAAGAACACTGAAGCTTTCCTT. Its translation is CSVDGRGRDKNTEAFL. The rearrangement links TRBV29-1 to TRBJ1-1; 7 bases fit TRBD1. Germline CDR1 SQVTM, CDR2 ANQGSEA. CDR3 size: 16 residues. V trimming: 3 bases; J trimming: 1 base; junction bases outside the gene matches: 11.

This clonotype was counted many times. The gene calls are TRBV28 and TRBJ2-7, with D possibly matching TRBD1 (6 bases). V lost 3 bases and J lost 0, with 30 bases in between. The CDR3 is 21 residues long. Germline assignment: CDR1 MDHEN and CDR2 SYDVKM. The CDR3 reads CASSLNHPPDSVYPRSYEQYF. DNA for the CDR3: TGTGCCAGCAGTTTGAACCACCCCCCGGACAGCGTATACCCTCGCTCCTACGAGCAGTACTTC.

This clonotype has a count of ten or more. V gene TRBV28 combines with J gene TRBJ1-3; D not certain. With 2 bases removed from V and 0 bases from J, the gap between germline ends came to 8 bases. Per the germline V gene, CDR1 is MDHEN and CDR2 is SYDVKM. CDR3 size: 15 residues. The CDR3 DNA is TGTGCCAGCAGTTTACGGGCAAGCTCTGGAAACACCATATATTTT. Protein product: CASSLRASSGNTIYF.

This clonotype was counted many times. The chain uses TRBV12-3 or TRBV12-4 and TRBJ1-3; D is possibly TRBD1 (5 bases). Trimming took 5 bases from V and 0 from J, leaving 8 bases between them. The CDR3 extends over 14 amino acids. In nucleotides, the CDR3 is TGTGCCAGCAGTAGACAGAGCTCTGGAAACACCATATATTTT. Translated: CASSRQSSGNTIYF.

J is TRBJ2-7 and V is TRBV18, with 7 bases matching TRBD1. V dropped 6 bases and J dropped 4; count of bases not matched to a gene: 3. Germline CDR1 and CDR2: KGHSH and LQKENI. This CDR3 contains 12 residues. The CDR3 DNA reads as TGTGCCAGCTCGGAGACAGGGTACGAGCAGTACTTC. Translation gives CASSETGYEQYF. The full variable domain, completed using reference TRBV18 and TRBJ2-7, is NAGVMQNPRHLVRRRGQEARLRCSPMKGHSHVYWYRQLPEEGLKFMVYLQKENIIDESGMPKERFSAEFPKEGPSILRIQQVVRGDSAAYFCASSETGYEQYFGPGTRLTVT.

The chain couples TRBV2 to TRBJ2-7; D is unresolved. There are 12 residues in the CDR3. Germline CDR1 and CDR2: SNHLY and FYNNEI. Trimming took off 11 bases at V and 6 bases at J, with 17 bases between the two ends. The CDR3 spells CAGVGGPLEQYF. CDR3 bases: TGTGCCGGCGTCGGTGGGCCTCTCGAGCAGTACTTC.

About this clonotype itself: The junction and the germline gene differ at one end; a read error may be behind it. This sequence joins TRBV24-1 and TRBJ2-1; D is perhaps TRBD1 or TRBD2 (5 bases each). From germline, CDR1 is KGHDR and CDR2 SFDVKD. This CDR3 comprises 14 residues. CDR3 amino acids: CAISGWDQYNEQFF. The CDR3 DNA reads TGTGCCATCAGTGGGTGGGACCAATACAATGAGCAGTTCTTC.

This clonotype came up a few times. DNA of the CDR3: TGTGCCACCTTCCCGGGACAGGGACCGACCGGGGAGCTGTTTTTT. Translation: CATFPGQGPTGELFF. The V and J genes are TRBV7-6 and TRBJ2-2, with 9 bases matching TRBD1. This CDR3 is 15 amino acids long. Germline CDR1 is SGHVS and CDR2 is FNYEAQ. J lost 5 bases, V lost 10 bases, and 11 bases had no gene match.

This clonotype has a single count. Given a much more abundant clone one base away, this may be a read error. The genes are TRBV7-2 and TRBJ2-7, with D possibly matching TRBD2 (6 bases). Germline V gene data show CDR1 as SGHTA and CDR2 as FQGNSA. With 5 bases removed from V and 2 bases from J, the gap between germline ends came to 16 bases. The CDR3 length is 15 residues. The CDR3 region is CASSLFPSEAYEQYF. In DNA, the CDR3 is TGTGCCAGCAGCCTTTTTCCTAGCGAGGCCTACGAGCAGTACTTC.

The genes are TRBV13 and TRBJ2-7; 8 bases map to TRBD2. The CDR3 loop spans 14 amino acids. V trimming: 8 bases; J trimming: 2 bases; junction bases outside the gene matches: 8. Germline V gives CDR1 PRHDT, CDR2 FYEKMQ (reference sequence). CDR3 nucleotide sequence: TGTGCCAGCGCGGAGGGCGGGAGGACCTACGAGCAGTACTTC. It yields the protein CASAEGGRTYEQYF.

The chain has TRBV10-3 and TRBJ2-7, with D maybe TRBD2 (6 bases). Looked up from germline, CDR1 is ENHRY and CDR2 is SYGVKD. This CDR3 is built from 17 residues. Deletions cut 0 bases from V and 0 bases from J, with 15 bases between. The CDR3 bases are TGTGCCATCAGTGAGTCGGGGGACTTTCGATTCTCCTACGAGCAGTACTTC. Its protein is CAISESGDFRFSYEQYF.

This clonotype was detected many times. The chain uses TRBV5-1 and TRBJ2-7; D is uncertain. V lost 2 bases to trimming and J lost 5 bases, with 11 bases between them. Germline assignment: CDR1 SGHRS and CDR2 YFSETQ. The CDR3 is made up of 13 amino acids. The CDR3 nucleotides read TGCGCCAGCAGCTTAACTTCAAGGGACGAGCAGTACTTC. Translated, it gives CASSLTSRDEQYF.

This clonotype was seen a few times. This rearrangement joins TRBV9 to TRBJ2-7; 7 bases fit TRBD2. The CDR3 extends over 15 amino acids. J gave up 5 bases and V 0 bases, and 8 bases lay outside the gene matches. Germline-derived CDR1 and CDR2 are SGDLS and YYNGEE. DNA for the CDR3: TGTGCCAGCAGCGTAGAAGGTGCGGGAGCCGACGAGCAGTACTTC. Residues: CASSVEGAGADEQYF.

The rearrangement uses TRBV13 and TRBJ1-5; 8 nucleotides line up with TRBD1. V was pared by 3 bases and J by 4 bases, with 5 bases of the junction left unmatched. From germline, CDR1 is PRHDT and CDR2 FYEKMQ (reference sequence). There are 15 residues in the CDR3. The CDR3 region is CASSFGQGKNQPQHF. For the CDR3, the DNA is TGTGCCAGCAGCTTCGGACAGGGAAAGAATCAGCCCCAGCATTTT.

J is TRBJ2-3 and V is TRBV4-1; tentative D call: TRBD2 (6 bases). CDR1 and CDR2 from the germline V gene are MGHRA and YSYEKL. Trimming left V 6 bases short and J 4 bases short, with 14 bases between. The CDR3 contains 14 residues. CDR3 nucleotide sequence: TGCGCCAGCAGTCTAGGAGCGGGCCCAGATACGCAGTATTTT. It encodes CASSLGAGPDTQYF.

This clonotype was found a few times. V usage is TRBV5-6 and J usage is TRBJ2-7; the D gene could be TRBD1 or TRBD2 (5 bases each). The CDR3 runs 12 residues. CDR1 and CDR2 from the germline V gene are SGHDT and YYEEEE. The V end was cut by 1 base, the J end by 9 bases, with 11 bases between. The CDR3 sequence: CASSLPGTGQYF. The DNA of the CDR3 is TGTGCCAGCAGCTTGCCAGGGACCGGGCAGTACTTC.

This chain links TRBV19 with TRBJ1-5; D perhaps matches TRBD1 (5 bases). The CDR3 length is 14 residues. Trimming stripped 3 bases from V and 6 bases from J, with 12 bases between. The germline V gene has CDR1 LNHDA and CDR2 SQIVND (reference sequence). CDR3 protein: CASSMAQGVQPQHF. The CDR3 coding sequence is TGTGCCAGTAGTATGGCGCAGGGCGTTCAGCCCCAGCATTTT.

This clonotype turned up a few times. V is TRBV3-1 and J is TRBJ2-7, with D perhaps TRBD1 (6 bases). The V end lost 4 bases, the J end lost 1 base, and 14 bases lay between the germline ends. The CDR3 totals 15 residues. Germline V gene data show CDR1 as LGHDT and CDR2 as YNNKEL (reference sequence). The DNA of the CDR3 is TGTGCCAGCAGCCGAGCCGGGACACAATCCTACGAGCAGTACTTC. It encodes CASSRAGTQSYEQYF.

The chain recombines TRBV30 with TRBJ2-1; 8 bases line up with TRBD1. J gave up 7 bases and V 8 bases, and 7 bases lay outside the gene matches. Looked up from germline, CDR1 is GTSNPN and CDR2 is SVGIG (reference sequence). This CDR3 comprises 12 residues. The CDR3, as DNA: TGTGCCCTAGGGCACAGGGGGAATGAGCAGTTCTTC. Amino acids: CALGHRGNEQFF.

There are many counts of this clonotype. This chain links TRBV3-1 with TRBJ2-7, with a possible D match to TRBD1 (5 bases). This CDR3 has 13 residues. Trimming took off 0 bases at V and 6 bases at J, with 9 bases between the two ends. Germline assignment: CDR1 LGHDT and CDR2 YNNKEL (reference sequence). The CDR3 reads CASSQEVGREQYF. Here the CDR3 DNA reads TGTGCCAGCAGCCAAGAAGTGGGGCGCGAGCAGTACTTC.

This clonotype was seen ten or more times. This chain connects TRBV2 to TRBJ2-7; 9 nucleotides line up with TRBD1. The CDR3 spans 14 residues. The germline V gene encodes CDR1 SNHLY and CDR2 FYNNEI. J gave up 3 bases and V 5 bases, and 5 bases lay outside the gene matches. In DNA form, the CDR3 reads TGTGCCAGCAGTAAAGGGACAGGGAGCTACGAGCAGTACTTC. It is translated as CASSKGTGSYEQYF.

This clonotype was recorded once. A clone one base away is much larger, so this may be a read error. V usage is TRBV20-1 and J usage is TRBJ2-7; TRBD1 is a possible D gene (6 bases). V was cut by 5 bases and J by 6 bases, with 17 bases left in between. Germline V gives CDR1 DFQATT, CDR2 SNEGSKA (reference sequence). The length of the CDR3 is 13 residues. The CDR3 region is CSAAIHRDSEQYF. CDR3 in DNA: TGCAGTGCTGCGATTCACAGGGATTCCGAGCAGTACTTC.

V gene TRBV4-1 combines with J gene TRBJ2-7; TRBD2 might be the D (6 bases). Trimming removed 2 bases from V and 7 bases from J, with 18 bases in between. The CDR3 has 15 residues. CDR1 is MGHRA and CDR2 is YSYEKL in the germline V gene. In nucleotides, the CDR3 is TGCGCCAGCAGCCAAACTCAGGGACCGGGAGAGGAGCAGTACTTC. This codes for CASSQTQGPGEEQYF.

This clonotype was found a few times. This sequence joins TRBV14 and TRBJ2-1; 8 bases are shared with TRBD2. V was pared by 4 bases and J by 6 bases, with 14 bases of the junction left unmatched. CDR3 length: 17 amino acids. The germline V gene encodes CDR1 SGHDN and CDR2 FVKESK. The CDR3 spells CASSLLLGGGRSNEQFF. Written as DNA, the CDR3 is TGTGCCAGCAGCCTATTACTCGGCGGCGGGAGGTCCAATGAGCAGTTCTTC. The full variable domain, with the rest looked up from reference TRBV14 and TRBJ2-1, is EAGVTQFPSHSVIEKGQTVTLRCDPISGHDNLYWYRRVMGKEIKFLLHFVKESKQDESGMPNNRFLAERTGGTYSTLKVQPAELEDSGVYFCASSLLLGGGRSNEQFFGPGTRLTVL.

The chain couples TRBV19 to TRBJ1-5, with D uncertain. Germline V gene lookup returns CDR1 LNHDA and CDR2 SQIVND (reference sequence). The germline V and J ends were trimmed by 4 bases and 5 bases, with 27 bases remaining between them. CDR3 length equals 19 residues. CDR3: CASSRGGRKAGGKDQPQHF. As DNA, the CDR3 is TGTGCCAGTAGTAGAGGAGGTCGGAAGGCAGGAGGTAAAGATCAGCCCCAGCATTTT.

V and J are TRBV27 and TRBJ1-5, with unresolved D. The CDR3 has 13 residues. Germline assignment: CDR1 MNHEY and CDR2 SMNVEV (reference sequence). Trimming pared 5 bases from V and 11 bases from J, leaving 16 bases between. This CDR3 is CASSPPDGLTQHF. The CDR3 region has the DNA TGTGCCAGCAGTCCCCCTGACGGCCTAACCCAGCATTTT.

This clonotype has a handful of counts. The V gene is TRBV20-1, the J gene TRBJ2-1; D is possibly TRBD2 (6 bases). CDR3 size: 13 residues. CDR1 DFQATT and CDR2 SNEGSKA come from the germline V gene (reference sequence). Trimming shortened V by 5 bases and J by 7 bases, and 15 bases separated the two germline ends. CDR3 sequence: CSAPGVGLNEQFF. CDR3 sequence (DNA): TGCAGTGCTCCGGGAGTGGGTTTGAATGAGCAGTTCTTC.

The table lists this clonotype with a few counts. A much larger clone is a single base away; this may be a read error. The J gene is TRBJ1-6, the V gene TRBV28, with D tentatively TRBD1 (5 bases). Germline-derived CDR1 and CDR2 are MDHEN and SYDVKM. The CDR3 sequence is 14 residues long. The ends were cut back, 5 bases at V and 7 bases at J, with 12 bases in the middle. As DNA, the CDR3 is TGTGCCAGCAGTCGGAGGGGTGGAAATTCACCCCTCCACTTT. The encoded protein is CASSRRGGNSPLHF.

This clonotype showed up just once. An end of the junction does not agree with germline; a read error may underlie this. The J gene is TRBJ2-7, the V gene TRBV20-1; 7 bases are shared with TRBD2. This CDR3 contains 14 residues. In germline, CDR1 is DFQATT, CDR2 SNEGSKA (reference sequence). CDR3 nucleotide sequence: TGCAGTGCTAGAATAAGGGACTACTCCTACGGGCAGTACTTC. Translated, it gives CSARIRDYSYGQYF.

This clonotype was detected only a few times. The chain employs TRBV6-1 and TRBJ2-1, with 10 bases that match TRBD1. The CDR3 has 13 residues. Germline V lookup: CDR1 MNHNS, CDR2 SASEGT. The junction had 3 bases not matched to a gene; V was cut back by 7 bases and J by 6 bases. CDR3 loop: CASTGTGANEQFF. DNA of the CDR3: TGTGCCAGCACCGGGACAGGGGCCAATGAGCAGTTCTTC.

This clonotype was recorded a few times. This chain joins TRBV7-9 and TRBJ2-3, with 10 bases fitting TRBD2. Germline V gene data show CDR1 as SEHNR and CDR2 as FQNEAQ (reference sequence). Trimming removed 4 bases from V and 5 bases from J; junction bases left unmatched: 15. CDR3 length: 18 amino acids. The CDR3 nucleotides are TGTGCCAGCAGCTCCGGCGGAGGAGCGGGAGGGAATCGAGATACGCAGTATTTT. It yields the protein CASSSGGGAGGNRDTQYF.